The 13 T cell receptor beta chains listed next were all sequenced from one sample in a study of shared clonotypes between healthy human individuals. Naive CD8 isolation took CD45RO-negative cells positively selected for CCR7 and excluded terminally differentiated effector memory CD45RA+ cells. Measured with immunoSEQ multiplex PCR; TCRdb has only the in-frame clones, and not every one. Of about 2 million clones in the sample, roughly 94% were seen once. Sequenced: naive CD8+ T cells sorted from blood. These receptors were collected from a man younger than 35 in good health.

About this clone itself: Other DNA sequences from this sample encode an identical CDR3 as well. This sequence joins TRBV5-4 and TRBJ1-5; no clear D gene. V was cut by 2 bases and J by 2 bases, with 2 bases left in between. This CDR3 comprises 12 residues. Germline V CDR1 and CDR2: SGHNT, YYREEE (reference sequence). The CDR3 reads CASSLGNQPQHF. Here the CDR3 DNA reads TGTGCCAGCAGCTTAGGCAATCAGCCCCAGCATTTT.

The chain couples TRBV6-5 to TRBJ1-1; the D is unclear. The CDR3 is 15 amino acids. V lost 4 bases and J lost 11, with 23 bases in between. Germline CDR1 MNHEY, CDR2 SVGAGI. The DNA for the CDR3 is TGTGCCAGCAGTTTCGCCCCATCTGGTGGTTCGGAGGCTTTCTTT. This translates into CASSFAPSGGSEAFF.

The V and J genes are TRBV29-1 and TRBJ1-1, with unresolved D. The V gene lost 5 bases and the J gene lost 8 bases, with 9 bases spanning the gap. Germline lookup yields CDR1 SQVTM and CDR2 ANQGSEA. The CDR3 covers 10 residues. The CDR3: CSVLVGEAFF. CDR3 DNA sequence: TGCAGCGTTCTTGTGGGGGAAGCTTTCTTT.

The gene calls are TRBV2 and TRBJ2-7, with a tentative D call TRBD1 (6 bases). The CDR3 has 15 amino acids. Trimming took off 0 bases at V and 0 bases at J, with 9 bases between the two ends. Germline CDR1 and CDR2: SNHLY and FYNNEI. The CDR3 DNA reads as TGTGCCAGCAGTGAAGCTGGACAGAGCTCCTACGAGCAGTACTTC. Amino acids: CASSEAGQSSYEQYF.

For this clone: This sample also contains other DNA sequences that code for the same CDR3. V and J are TRBV9 and TRBJ2-3; 10 nucleotides match TRBD2. The V gene end was trimmed by 0 bases and the J gene end by 2 bases; junction bases not matched to a gene: 3. CDR1 and CDR2 (germline): SGDLS, YYNGEE. This CDR3 region has 16 residues. CDR3 protein: CASSVGTSGYTDTQYF. The CDR3 nucleotides are TGTGCCAGCAGCGTAGGGACTAGCGGATACACAGATACGCAGTATTTT.

This chain uses TRBV28 with TRBJ1-3, with no clear D. The CDR3 covers 14 residues. V gave up 3 bases and J gave up 2 bases, with 8 bases separating them. Germline lookup yields CDR1 MDHEN and CDR2 SYDVKM. DNA for the CDR3: TGTGCCAGCAGTTTTACCGGGGCTGGAAACACCATATATTTT. Its translation: CASSFTGAGNTIYF.

The rearrangement uses TRBV2 and TRBJ1-3; 7 bases agree with TRBD1. CDR1 and CDR2 (germline): SNHLY, FYNNEI. This CDR3 contains 14 residues. The V gene end was trimmed by 5 bases and the J gene end by 1 base; junction bases not matched to a gene: 2. CDR3 residues: CASSLRGSGNTIYF. DNA for the CDR3: TGTGCCAGCAGTCTCAGGGGGTCTGGAAACACCATATATTTT.

The V and J genes are TRBV27 and TRBJ1-3, with D unclear. Trimming took off 2 bases at V and 2 bases at J, with 7 bases between the two ends. The length of the CDR3 is 14 residues. Germline assignment: CDR1 MNHEY and CDR2 SMNVEV (reference sequence). The CDR3 here is CASSLGGPGNTIYF. In DNA, the CDR3 is TGTGCCAGCAGTTTAGGAGGGCCTGGAAACACCATATATTTT.

J is TRBJ1-2 and V is TRBV9; D is undetermined. The CDR3 is made up of 14 amino acids. Per germline, CDR1 SGDLS and CDR2 YYNGEE. The germline V and J ends were trimmed by 0 bases and 0 bases, with 6 bases remaining between them. CDR3 nucleotide sequence: TGTGCCAGCAGCGTAGTGGTCCCTAACTATGGCTACACCTTC. This encodes CASSVVVPNYGYTF.

The chain links TRBV10-2 to TRBJ2-3; a possible D gene is TRBD1 (6 bases). The CDR3 length is 15 residues. Looked up from germline, CDR1 is WSHSY and CDR2 is SAAADI. The germline V and J ends were trimmed by 3 bases and 7 bases, with 17 bases remaining between them. Here the CDR3 reads CASSEGQPSSYTQYF. The CDR3 nucleotides read TGCGCCAGCAGTGAAGGACAGCCCTCCTCTTATACGCAGTATTTT.

The chain combines TRBV7-9 with TRBJ1-1; 10 nucleotides agree with TRBD1. Germline V gives CDR1 SEHNR, CDR2 FQNEAQ (reference sequence). This CDR3 spans 15 amino acids. Germline trimming cut 4 bases from V and 1 base from J; bases unmatched to any gene: 3. In nucleotides, the CDR3 is TGTGCCAGCAGCTCGGGACAGGGGTCGAACACTGAAGCTTTCTTT. Translation gives CASSSGQGSNTEAFF.

The V gene is TRBV10-2, the J gene TRBJ1-4, with 10 bases identical to TRBD1. CDR3 length: 15 amino acids. V trimming: 3 bases; J trimming: 5 bases; junction bases outside the gene matches: 3. Germline CDR1 and CDR2: WSHSY and SAAADI. The CDR3: CASSDRQGANEKLFF. CDR3 coding DNA: TGCGCCAGCAGTGACCGACAGGGGGCGAATGAAAAACTGTTTTTT.

This chain connects TRBV4-1 to TRBJ1-6, with no clear D. Trimming took 4 bases from V and 0 from J, leaving 7 bases between them. CDR3 length: 15 amino acids. Germline V gene lookup returns CDR1 MGHRA and CDR2 YSYEKL. Written as DNA, the CDR3 is TGCGCCAGCAGCCTTCGGAGCTCCTATAATTCACCCCTCCACTTT. It codes for CASSLRSSYNSPLHF.